This entry lists 18 T cell receptor beta chains sequenced from one sample in a study of response to subunit inactivated influenza vaccine. TCRdb re-analysed the RT-PCR reads in MiXCR, keeping a single row per CDR3 protein. Of hundreds of thousands of distinct CDR3 sequences in the sample, about 15% are singletons; the top ten hold 5.5% to 7%. The sample in question was PBMCs from blood, obtained approximately 15 days before vaccination. The source is a man aged 45-65 years who received an inactivated influenza vaccine.

This clonotype was observed a few times. The rearrangement links TRBV5-4 to TRBJ2-1; D possibly corresponds to TRBD1 (5 bases). Germline CDR1 reads SGHNT; CDR2 reads YYREEE (reference sequence). Trimming removed 4 bases from V and 5 bases from J, with 10 bases in between. CDR3 length: 13 residues. CDR3 coding DNA: TGTGCCAGCAGCCTGGACACGAACAATGAGCAGTTCTTC. This codes for CASSLDTNNEQFF.

This clonotype was seen many times. The chain combines TRBV18 with TRBJ1-5, with 9 bases identical to TRBD1. CDR3 length: 15 amino acids. The germline V gene has CDR1 KGHSH and CDR2 LQKENI. Trimming removed 5 bases from V and 1 base from J; junction bases left unmatched: 3. CDR3 loop: CASSGDRASNQPQHF. In nucleotides, the CDR3 is TGTGCCAGCTCAGGGGACAGGGCAAGCAATCAGCCCCAGCATTTT.

The sample holds many counts of this clonotype. This chain links TRBV7-9 with TRBJ2-3, with D perhaps matching TRBD1 or TRBD2 (5 bases each). Per the germline V gene, CDR1 is SEHNR and CDR2 is FQNEAQ (reference sequence). V lost 4 bases and J 4 bases, leaving 12 bases between the germline ends. This CDR3 contains 14 residues. The CDR3 nucleotides are TGTGCCAGCAGCTCCCCCCGAGGGGCAGATACGCAGTATTTT. Protein product: CASSSPRGADTQYF.

This clonotype has at least ten counts. As DNA, the CDR3 is TGTGCCAGCAGCGCGCCCCTCCGACTAGCGGGGTTACAAGAGACCCAGTACTTC. Its protein is CASSAPLRLAGLQETQYF. This chain uses TRBV11-1 with TRBJ2-5; 11 bases agree with TRBD2. The germline gives CDR1 SGHAT, CDR2 FQDESV (reference sequence). The CDR3 covers 18 residues. Trimming removed 5 bases from V and 2 bases from J; junction bases left unmatched: 13.

The V and J genes are TRBV7-3 and TRBJ2-5; possible D gene TRBD1, 6 bases. This CDR3 has 14 amino acids. Trimming pared 0 bases from V and 4 bases from J, leaving 9 bases between. Germline loops: CDR1 SGHTA, CDR2 FQGTGA. The CDR3 coding sequence is TGTGCCAGCAGCTTAACCGGCAGGGGAGAGACCCAGTACTTC. Translating it yields CASSLTGRGETQYF.

This clonotype was seen ten or more times. The chain joins TRBV18 to TRBJ1-1; 9 positions agree with TRBD1. The length of the CDR3 is 13 residues. Germline-derived CDR1 and CDR2 are KGHSH and LQKENI. The V gene end was trimmed by 5 bases and the J gene end by 5 bases; junction bases not matched to a gene: 3. CDR3 nucleotides: TGTGCCAGCTCAATCGGACAGGGGACTGAAGCTTTCTTT. It codes for CASSIGQGTEAFF.

Only a few counts were recorded for this clonotype. The V and J genes are TRBV6-2 or TRBV6-3 and TRBJ2-1; 9 nucleotides match TRBD2. CDR3 length equals 16 residues. CDR1 and CDR2 (germline): MNHEY, SVGEGT. J was trimmed by 9 bases and V by 5 bases; bases with no gene match: 14. CDR3 in amino acids: CASSRSGLAGIGEQFF. The CDR3 coding sequence is TGTGCCAGCAGTCGGTCTGGGCTAGCGGGGATCGGTGAGCAGTTCTTC.

This clonotype was recorded many times. The chain carries TRBV6-1 and TRBJ2-3; no clear D gene. The ends were cut back, 6 bases at V and 1 base at J, with 8 bases in the middle. The germline V gene encodes CDR1 MNHNS and CDR2 SASEGT. The CDR3 totals 13 residues. The CDR3 DNA reads TGTGCCAGCAGACCCGGCGGCACAGATACGCAGTATTTT. Translating it yields CASRPGGTDTQYF.

This clonotype was counted ten times or more. V is TRBV20-1 and J is TRBJ1-1; 9 bases line up with TRBD1. Germline-derived CDR1 and CDR2 are DFQATT and SNEGSKA (reference sequence). Germline trimming cut 3 bases from V and 4 bases from J; bases unmatched to any gene: 6. The CDR3 extends over 14 amino acids. CDR3 sequence reads: CSASRDRGSTEAFF. The CDR3 DNA is TGCAGTGCTAGCCGAGACAGGGGGAGCACTGAAGCTTTCTTT.

In its sample, this clonotype was seen a few times. The V call is TRBV7-9, the J call TRBJ2-2; TRBD1 aligns across 8 bases. This CDR3 has 16 residues. Trimming removed 5 bases from V and 0 bases from J; junction bases left unmatched: 5. Germline CDR1 and CDR2: SEHNR and FQNEAQ (reference sequence). The CDR3 protein is CASSLWTGPNTGELFF. The CDR3 DNA follows: TGTGCCAGCAGCCTGTGGACAGGGCCGAACACCGGGGAGCTGTTTTTT.

In this sample, this clonotype turned up a few times. This chain uses TRBV5-6 with TRBJ2-4; 8 bases line up with TRBD2. CDR3 size: 15 residues. J was trimmed by 1 base and V by 3 bases; bases with no gene match: 3. The germline V gene has CDR1 SGHDT and CDR2 YYEEEE. CDR3 protein: CASSWGGGAKNIQYF. DNA for the CDR3: TGTGCCAGCAGCTGGGGCGGGGGGGCCAAAAACATTCAGTACTTC. Filled out from reference TRBV5-6 and TRBJ2-4, the complete variable domain reads DAGVTQSPTHLIKTRGQQVTLRCSPKSGHDTVSWYQQALGQGPQFIFQYYEEEERQRGNFPDRFSGHQFPNYSSELNVNALLLGDSALYLCASSWGGGAKNIQYFGAGTRLSVL.

The chain uses TRBV20-1 and TRBJ2-7, with 10 bases fitting TRBD1. The CDR3 contains 14 residues. Germline assignment: CDR1 DFQATT and CDR2 SNEGSKA (reference sequence). The V gene end was trimmed by 6 bases and the J gene end by 3 bases; junction bases not matched to a gene: 8. The CDR3 DNA is TGCAGTGCGGACACCGGGACAGGGGTCTACGAGCAGTACTTC. This encodes CSADTGTGVYEQYF.

This clonotype was seen once. A junction end diverges from the germline sequence, so it may reflect a read error. The chain is built from TRBV20-1 and TRBJ2-1; D might be TRBD2 (6 bases). The germline gives CDR1 DFQATT, CDR2 SNEGSKA (reference sequence). There are 17 residues in the CDR3. The chain's CDR3 is CSARPYTGTDSYKEQFF. The CDR3, as DNA: TGCAGTGCTAGACCTTACACCGGGACTGACTCCTACAAAGAGCAGTTCTTC.

The chain carries TRBV4-1 and TRBJ2-5, with 9 bases matching TRBD1. After removal of 4 bases from V and 5 bases from J, the junction contained 14 bases not matched to a gene. The CDR3 totals 17 residues. CDR1 is MGHRA and CDR2 is YSYEKL in the germline V gene. The CDR3: CASSPRSGTGSVETQYF. In DNA form, the CDR3 reads TGCGCCAGCAGCCCCAGATCCGGGACAGGGAGTGTGGAGACCCAGTACTTC.

This chain uses TRBV5-1 with TRBJ2-1; tentative D call: TRBD1 (6 bases). The CDR3 consists of 14 residues. Germline V CDR1 and CDR2: SGHRS, YFSETQ. The V end was cut by 10 bases, the J end by 0 bases, with 14 bases between. In nucleotides, the CDR3 is TGCGCCTCTACCCGGGACATCTCCTACAATGAGCAGTTCTTC. Translation: CASTRDISYNEQFF.

This clonotype has more than one count but fewer than ten. The chain recombines TRBV7-2 with TRBJ1-3; no reliable D call. This CDR3 is built from 13 residues. Germline V gene data show CDR1 as SGHTA and CDR2 as FQGNSA. With 5 bases removed from V and 4 bases from J, the gap between germline ends came to 9 bases. In DNA, the CDR3 is TGTGCCAGCAGCCTCGGGGTGGGAAACACCATATATTTT. Protein: CASSLGVGNTIYF.

This clonotype has only a few counts. CDR3 residues: CASSSKGSFLYEQYF. Written as DNA, the CDR3 is TGTGCCAGCAGCTCCAAGGGTTCATTCCTCTACGAGCAGTACTTC. The chain uses TRBV14 and TRBJ2-7; D remains ambiguous. V was clipped by 5 bases and J by 3 bases, with 17 bases between them. Looked up from germline, CDR1 is SGHDN and CDR2 is FVKESK. The CDR3 length is 15 residues.

Only a few counts were recorded for this clonotype. The genes are TRBV11-3 and TRBJ2-5; D might be TRBD2 (7 bases). The CDR3 sequence is 13 residues long. V was trimmed by 5 bases and J by 4 bases, leaving 11 bases between them. Looked up from germline, CDR1 is SGHNT and CDR2 is YENEEA. The CDR3 here is CASSRGARETQYF. The CDR3 DNA reads as TGTGCCAGCAGCCGGGGGGCCCGAGAGACCCAGTACTTC.